These 12 T cell receptor beta chains were sequenced from one sample in a study of T cells in Graves' hyperthyroidism and ophthalmopathy (dated by TCRdb to the late 2010s). Library generation was performed with multiplex PCR. The listed sequencing device is Illumina HiSeq 2000. TCR beta CDR3 regions were amplified from RNA transcripts. For the first round of RT-PCR on the TCR CDR3, the HTBI primer set was used together with the Qiagen OneStep RT-PCR kit. The public reads were run again by TCRdb, first through fastp at Q25 and then through MiXCR, and only productive beta chains were kept. Identical CDR3 proteins give one entry, which carries the most common genes and DNA. The sample has nearly 750,000 distinct CDR3 sequences on record, about a third of them singletons. Roughly 31% of the sample comes from the top ten. Material: blood. Every receptor here comes from a woman aged 40 to 55 with Graves' hyperthyroidism.

The CDR3 sequence: CASSSPTGGLKSYGYTF. The CDR3 region has the DNA TGTGCCAGCAGTTCGCCGACAGGGGGATTGAAGAGCTATGGCTACACCTTC. The chain recombines TRBV28 with TRBJ1-2; 9 nucleotides align to TRBD1. The CDR3 has 17 residues. V was pared by 4 bases and J by 4 bases, with 13 bases of the junction left unmatched. Germline CDR1 is MDHEN and CDR2 is SYDVKM.

This clonotype was seen a few times. The chain uses TRBV6-5 and TRBJ1-6; D remains ambiguous. Trimming removed 2 bases from V and 9 bases from J, with 17 bases in between. Germline V gene data show CDR1 as MNHEY and CDR2 as SVGAGI. The length of the CDR3 is 16 residues. As DNA, the CDR3 is TGTGCCAGCAGTTACAGGGTGGGAAGTCACGGTTCACCCCTCCACTTT. Amino acids: CASSYRVGSHGSPLHF.

The chain links TRBV29-1 to TRBJ2-7; D is perhaps TRBD2 (6 bases). Germline V lookup: CDR1 SQVTM, CDR2 ANQGSEA. The germline V and J ends were trimmed by 6 bases and 0 bases, with 6 bases remaining between them. The CDR3 loop spans 11 amino acids. The CDR3 coding sequence is TGCAGCGTGACTAGCTCCTACGAGCAGTACTTC. This encodes CSVTSSYEQYF.

The J gene is TRBJ1-2, the V gene TRBV7-9, with D unclear. Per germline, CDR1 SEHNR and CDR2 FQNEAQ (reference sequence). This CDR3 is 12 amino acids long. Trimming took 7 bases from V and 5 from J, leaving 11 bases between them. Written as DNA, the CDR3 is TGTGCCAGCATTGCGAAGGGATATGGCTACACCTTC. Translation: CASIAKGYGYTF.

This clonotype was seen ten or more times. The V gene is TRBV6-5, the J gene TRBJ1-4, with 11 bases that match TRBD1. Germline V gene sequence: CDR1 MNHEY, CDR2 SVGAGI. The ends lost 6 bases at V and 7 bases at J; junction bases unmatched: 7. The length of the CDR3 is 15 residues. The CDR3 is CASSLTGTGGEKLFF. DNA for the CDR3: TGTGCCAGCAGCCTTACCGGGACAGGGGGTGAAAAACTGTTTTTT.

The count of this clonotype is one. The CDR3 sequence is CSAWANRDQETQYF. CDR3 coding DNA: TGCAGTGCCTGGGCAAACCGGGACCAAGAGACCCAGTACTTC. J is TRBJ2-5 and V is TRBV20-1; D is ambiguous. The V gene lost 6 bases and the J gene lost 0 bases, with 14 bases spanning the gap. CDR3 length: 14 residues. Germline-derived CDR1 and CDR2 are DFQATT and SNEGSKA (reference sequence).

With respect to this clonotype: Mismatch with germline at one junction end may stem from a read error. This chain uses TRBV13 with TRBJ1-4, with D hard to call. This CDR3 has 14 residues. Germline CDR1 and CDR2: PRHDT and FYEKMQ (reference sequence). The CDR3: CASSLGGRGEELFF. The CDR3 DNA reads as TGTGCCAGCAGCTTGGGAGGGCGCGGTGAAGAACTGTTTTTT.

J is TRBJ1-1 and V is TRBV5-1; possibly TRBD1 for D (5 bases). The CDR3 consists of 15 residues. Trimming took off 4 bases at V and 1 base at J, with 14 bases between the two ends. CDR1 is SGHRS, CDR2 YFSETQ, per germline. This CDR3 is CASSPQGAANTEAFF. CDR3 bases: TGCGCCAGCAGCCCCCAAGGGGCGGCGAACACTGAAGCTTTCTTT. Full variable domain (rest looked up from reference TRBV5-1 and TRBJ1-1): KAGVTQTPRYLIKTRGQQVTLSCSPISGHRSVSWYQQTPGQGLQFLFEYFSETQRNKGNFPGRFSGRQFSNSRSEMNVSTLELGDSALYLCASSPQGAANTEAFFGQGTRLTVV.

Turning to this clonotype: Because the CDR3 is missing its conserved closing phenylalanine or tryptophan, this is likely a read error. The DNA is omitted, as the CDR3 cannot be located on it reliably, and the CDR3 follows TCRdb's listing. CDR3: CASSLAGGS. V gene TRBV7-9 combines with J gene TRBJ2-7. Germline V gene data show CDR1 as SEHNR and CDR2 as FQNEAQ (reference sequence). The CDR3 is 9 residues long, ends included.

With regard to this clonotype: At one end the junction does not follow the germline gene, possibly because of a read error. The rearrangement links TRBV12-3 or TRBV12-4 to TRBJ1-3, with D possibly TRBD1 on 5 matching bases. The length of the CDR3 is 13 residues. The CDR3, as DNA: TGTGCCAGCACCTTTTTGGGGGGAAACCCCATATATTTT. Translated: CASTFLGGNPIYF.

This clonotype has ten or more counts. The rearrangement links TRBV11-2 to TRBJ2-7; 12 bases are a match to TRBD1. V shed 6 bases and J 4 bases; nucleotides not matched to a gene: 7. CDR3 length: 15 amino acids. Germline V lookup: CDR1 SGHAT, CDR2 FQNNGV. The CDR3 region is CASRKGTGGSYEQYF. Written as DNA, the CDR3 is TGTGCCAGCAGGAAAGGGACAGGGGGCAGTTACGAGCAGTACTTC.

The chain employs TRBV13 and TRBJ2-6; a possible D gene is TRBD1 (6 bases). The CDR3 is 14 amino acids. Germline CDR1 is PRHDT and CDR2 is FYEKMQ (reference sequence). Trimming pared 6 bases from V and 7 bases from J, leaving 13 bases between. The CDR3 is CASSRDRSANVLTF. As DNA, the CDR3 is TGTGCCAGCAGTCGTGACAGGTCCGCCAACGTCCTGACTTTC.